The clone carrying this TCR beta chain was recorded a few times. Antigen unknown. The sample is drawn from a study of T cell repertoires in cytomegalovirus infection. At the level of the study: CMV infection plus the matching HLA type was flagged by public TCR beta signatures. The study's findings and limits: Based on cumulative public TCR beta family frequency, carriers of CMV plus the relevant HLA were identified.

Each CDR3 protein is one row after TCRdb ran MiXCR on the reads. Of fewer than 55,000 distinct CDR3 sequences in the sample, about 19% were seen once. CDR3 length: 17 residues. Trimming cost V 1 base and J 3 bases; bases outside gene matches: 3. Germline lookup yields CDR1 SGHVS and CDR2 FNYEAQ. The sequenced sample was CD8+ T cells from cultured PBMCs, obtained from culture after CMV antigen stimulation. The chain is built from TRBV7-6 and TRBJ2-2; 12 bases match TRBD2. This TCR was sampled from a human donor in good health (CMV status not recorded). Some clones in this sample may be carry-over from other donors' samples. The CDR3 is CASSLVGLAGDTGELFF. CDR3 nucleotide sequence: TGTGCCAGCAGCTTAGTGGGACTAGCGGGCGACACCGGGGAGCTGTTTTTT.